These 15 T cell receptor beta chains share one sample of origin, sequenced in a study of blood T cell repertoires in COVID-19. Sequencing was performed with immunoSEQ multiplex PCR; in TCRdb, only in-frame clones are kept and a portion is missing. The repertoire has some 200,000 clones, approximately 85% of them found once; the top ten carry approximately 8.9%. Sequenced material: peripheral blood. The receptors here all came from a woman in her sixties with acute or convalescent COVID-19.

The V call is TRBV4-1, the J call TRBJ1-6; D gene uncertain. V was clipped by 0 bases and J by 0 bases, with 9 bases between them. Germline CDR1 reads MGHRA; CDR2 reads YSYEKL. The CDR3 has 17 amino acids. CDR3 protein: CASSQEGLSSYNSPLHF. DNA of the CDR3: TGCGCCAGCAGCCAAGAGGGCCTCAGCTCCTATAATTCACCCCTCCACTTT.

This sequence joins TRBV5-1 and TRBJ2-7; a weak D match, TRBD2 (5 bases). Per the germline V gene, CDR1 is SGHRS and CDR2 is YFSETQ. The CDR3 sequence is 12 residues long. V lost 0 bases and J 7 bases, leaving 8 bases between the germline ends. The CDR3 here is CASSLDGGEQYF. CDR3 DNA sequence: TGCGCCAGCAGCTTGGATGGAGGAGAGCAGTACTTC.

The chain joins TRBV10-1 to TRBJ1-3; D is unresolved. Between the trimmed V and J ends, which lost 4 bases and 3 bases, there was a span of 16 bases. Germline values: CDR1 WNHNN, CDR2 SYGVQD (reference sequence). The CDR3 is 16 residues long. DNA of the CDR3: TGCGCCAGCAGTGCGTCCGACACAGCGGGTGGAAACACCATATATTTT. This translates into CASSASDTAGGNTIYF.

The V and J genes are TRBV3-1 (or the pseudogene TRBV3-2) and TRBJ2-5; TRBD2 matches at 10 bases. Germline CDR1 LGHDT, CDR2 YNNKEL (reference sequence). The CDR3 contains 17 residues. Trimming removed 1 base from V and 0 bases from J; junction bases left unmatched: 5. The DNA for the CDR3 is TGTGCCAGCAGCCAAGGGACTAGCGGAGGATACCAAGAGACCCAGTACTTC. Translation: CASSQGTSGGYQETQYF.

This chain uses TRBV19 with TRBJ1-2; no reliable D call. Looked up from germline, CDR1 is LNHDA and CDR2 is SQIVND (reference sequence). The CDR3 is 16 amino acids. Trimming cost V 0 bases and J 6 bases, with 17 bases left between them. The CDR3 loop reads CASSIDRRASGDGYTF. The CDR3 DNA reads as TGTGCCAGTAGTATAGATCGGCGGGCTTCTGGGGATGGCTACACCTTC.

The J gene is TRBJ2-7, the V gene TRBV18; 7 bases are a match to TRBD1. The CDR3 runs 13 residues. The germline V gene has CDR1 KGHSH and CDR2 LQKENI. V lost 2 bases and J lost 3; bases outside the gene matches: 1. This CDR3 reads CASSPGTDYEQYF. CDR3 nucleotides: TGTGCCAGCTCACCAGGGACAGACTACGAGCAGTACTTC.

This sequence joins TRBV7-9 and TRBJ2-5; TRBD2 matches 9 bases. CDR1 is SEHNR, CDR2 FQNEAQ, per germline (reference sequence). There are 15 residues in the CDR3. With 4 bases clipped from V and 7 bases from J, the junction kept 10 bases outside the gene matches. The CDR3 DNA sequence: TGTGCCAGCAGCTCTTTCGCGGGAGGGCTGTGGACCCAGTACTTC. This sequence encodes CASSSFAGGLWTQYF.

The chain is built from TRBV28 and TRBJ2-7; TRBD1 might be the D (5 bases). V lost 4 bases to trimming and J lost 1 base, with 11 bases between them. CDR3 length: 14 residues. From germline, CDR1 is MDHEN and CDR2 SYDVKM. CDR3 sequence: CASSSPQGSYEQYF. CDR3 DNA sequence: TGTGCCAGCAGTTCCCCTCAGGGATCCTACGAGCAGTACTTC.

This chain uses TRBV11-1 with TRBJ2-7; 8 nucleotides match TRBD1. CDR1 and CDR2 (germline): SGHAT, FQDESV (reference sequence). CDR3 length equals 14 residues. V was pared by 2 bases and J by 2 bases, with 2 bases of the junction left unmatched. CDR3 region: CASSLLQGAYEQYF. Written as DNA, the CDR3 is TGTGCCAGCAGCTTACTACAGGGGGCCTACGAGCAGTACTTC.

This clone was seen a single time. The V call is TRBV9, the J call TRBJ1-2; the D is unclear. CDR1 is SGDLS and CDR2 is YYNGEE in the germline V gene. The CDR3 spans 14 residues. Between the trimmed V and J ends, which lost 4 bases and 5 bases, there was a span of 15 bases. CDR3 bases: TGTGCCAGCAGCCCAAGTGGAGGGAGGTATGGCTACACCTTC. Its translation: CASSPSGGRYGYTF.

The genes are TRBV11-2 and TRBJ1-1, with 11 bases lining up with TRBD1. The CDR3 spans 14 residues. Germline V gene data show CDR1 as SGHAT and CDR2 as FQNNGV. Losses at the gene ends were 3 bases for V and 5 bases for J; bases not matched to a gene: 2. The CDR3 bases are TGTGCCAGCAGCTTGGGACAGGGGGTTACTGAAGCTTTCTTT. Translating gives CASSLGQGVTEAFF.

This chain uses TRBV9 with TRBJ2-1, with D maybe TRBD2 (5 bases). V shed 3 bases and J shed 8 bases, with 12 bases lying between them. This CDR3 spans 13 amino acids. Germline CDR1 is SGDLS and CDR2 is YYNGEE. CDR3 residues: CASSAQLGHEQFF. The CDR3 coding sequence is TGTGCCAGCAGCGCCCAACTAGGCCATGAGCAGTTCTTC.

The CDR3 region is CASSRINTQYF. CDR3 in DNA: TGTGCCAGCTCTAGGATAAATACGCAGTATTTT. The chain recombines TRBV12-3 or TRBV12-4 with TRBJ2-3; the D is unclear. The CDR3 is 11 residues long. Trimming took 8 bases from V and 7 from J, leaving 10 bases between them.

The V and J genes are TRBV5-1 and TRBJ1-1, with 8 bases that match TRBD1. The length of the CDR3 is 15 residues. CDR1 and CDR2 from the germline V gene are SGHRS and YFSETQ. With 7 bases clipped from V and 0 bases from J, the junction kept 8 bases outside the gene matches. CDR3 sequence: CASALGQGLNTEAFF. Written as DNA, the CDR3 is TGCGCCAGCGCGTTAGGACAGGGATTGAACACTGAAGCTTTCTTT.

In this sample, this clone turned up once. This chain connects TRBV28 to TRBJ2-1; 10 bases agree with TRBD2. This CDR3 is 15 amino acids long. CDR1 MDHEN and CDR2 SYDVKM come from the germline V gene. Unmatched junction bases numbered 5, after V lost 6 bases and J lost 3 bases. CDR3 nucleotide sequence: TGTGCCAGCAGAACCGGGACTAGCGTCTACAATGAGCAGTTCTTC. Residues: CASRTGTSVYNEQFF.